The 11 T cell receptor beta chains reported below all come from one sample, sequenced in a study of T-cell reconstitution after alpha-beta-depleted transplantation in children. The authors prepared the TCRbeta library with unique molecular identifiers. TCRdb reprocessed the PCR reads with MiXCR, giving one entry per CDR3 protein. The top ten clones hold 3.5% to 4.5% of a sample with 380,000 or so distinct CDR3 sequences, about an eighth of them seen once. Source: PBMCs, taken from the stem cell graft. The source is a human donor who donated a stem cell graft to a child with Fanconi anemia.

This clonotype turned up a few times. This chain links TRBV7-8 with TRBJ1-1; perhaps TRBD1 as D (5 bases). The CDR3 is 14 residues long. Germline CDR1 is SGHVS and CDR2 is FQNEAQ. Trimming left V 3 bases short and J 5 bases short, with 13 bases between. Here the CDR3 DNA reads TGTGCCAGCAGCTTGGCAGGGACTCGGACTGAAGCTTTCTTT. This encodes CASSLAGTRTEAFF.

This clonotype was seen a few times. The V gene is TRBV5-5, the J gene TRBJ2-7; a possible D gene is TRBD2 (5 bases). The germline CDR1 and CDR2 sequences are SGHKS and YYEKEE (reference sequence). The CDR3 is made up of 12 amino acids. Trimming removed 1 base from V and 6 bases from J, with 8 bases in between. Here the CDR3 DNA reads TGTGCCAGCAGCTTGATCGCGGGCGAGCAGTACGTC. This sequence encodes CASSLIAGEQYV.

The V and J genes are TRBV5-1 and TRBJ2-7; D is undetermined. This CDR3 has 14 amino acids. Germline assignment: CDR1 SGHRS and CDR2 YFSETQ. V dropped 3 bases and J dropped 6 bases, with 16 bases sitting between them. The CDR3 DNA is TGCGCCAGCAGCTCGGGCCCCGAAGCCTCCGAGCAGTACGTC. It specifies CASSSGPEASEQYV.

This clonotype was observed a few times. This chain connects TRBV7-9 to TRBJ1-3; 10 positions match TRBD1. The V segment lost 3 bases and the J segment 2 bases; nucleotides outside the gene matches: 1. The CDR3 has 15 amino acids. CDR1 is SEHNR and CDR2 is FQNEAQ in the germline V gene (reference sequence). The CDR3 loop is CASSFGQGAGNTIYF. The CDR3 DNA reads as TGTGCCAGCAGCTTTGGACAGGGGGCTGGAAACACCATATATTTT.

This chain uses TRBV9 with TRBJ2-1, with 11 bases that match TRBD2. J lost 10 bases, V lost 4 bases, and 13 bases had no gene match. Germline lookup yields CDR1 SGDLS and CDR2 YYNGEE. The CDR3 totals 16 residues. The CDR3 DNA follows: TGTGCCAGCAGCTTCTCGGCTAGCGGGGGGTCAGGGGAGCAGTTCTTC. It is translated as CASSFSASGGSGEQFF.

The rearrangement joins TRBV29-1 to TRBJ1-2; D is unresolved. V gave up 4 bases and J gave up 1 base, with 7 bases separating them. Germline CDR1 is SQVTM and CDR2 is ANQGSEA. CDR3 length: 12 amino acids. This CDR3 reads CSVGIGNYGYTF. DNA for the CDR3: TGCAGCGTTGGGATCGGTAACTATGGCTACACCTTC.

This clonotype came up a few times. CDR3 loop: CASGRGGSYNEQFF. The CDR3 bases are TGTGCCAGCGGTCGCGGGGGCTCCTACAATGAGCAGTTCTTC. The chain joins TRBV3-1 to TRBJ2-1; 7 nucleotides match TRBD2. The CDR3 runs 14 residues. The V segment lost 8 bases and the J segment 0 bases; nucleotides outside the gene matches: 4. Germline values: CDR1 LGHDT, CDR2 YNNKEL (reference sequence).

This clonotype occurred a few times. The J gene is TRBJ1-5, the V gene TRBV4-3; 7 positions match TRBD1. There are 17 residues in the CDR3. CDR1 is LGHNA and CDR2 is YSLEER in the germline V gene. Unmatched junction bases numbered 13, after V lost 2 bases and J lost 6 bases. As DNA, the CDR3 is TGCGCCAGCAGCCAACGATTACAGGGGTCCTATAGTCAGCCCCAGCATTTT. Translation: CASSQRLQGSYSQPQHF.

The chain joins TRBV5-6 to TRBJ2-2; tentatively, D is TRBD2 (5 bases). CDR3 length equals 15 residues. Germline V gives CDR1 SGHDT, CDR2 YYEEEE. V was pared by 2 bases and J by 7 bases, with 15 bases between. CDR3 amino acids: CASSFVSRGNGELFF. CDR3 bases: TGTGCCAGCAGCTTCGTAAGCCGGGGAAACGGGGAGCTGTTTTTT.

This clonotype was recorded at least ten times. The CDR3 region has the DNA TGTGCCAGCACCCCGGGACGGGATCTGAACACTGAAGCTTTCTTT. This translates into CASTPGRDLNTEAFF. The J gene is TRBJ1-1, the V gene TRBV27; maybe TRBD1 (5 bases). Trimming took 7 bases from V and 0 from J, leaving 15 bases between them. This CDR3 spans 15 amino acids. Germline assignment: CDR1 MNHEY and CDR2 SMNVEV (reference sequence).

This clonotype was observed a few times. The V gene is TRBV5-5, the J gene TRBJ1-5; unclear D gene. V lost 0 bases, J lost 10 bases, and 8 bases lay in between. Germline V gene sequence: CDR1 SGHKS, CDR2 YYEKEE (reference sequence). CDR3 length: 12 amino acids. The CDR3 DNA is TGTGCCAGCAGCTTGGGGCTTGATCCCCAGCATTTT. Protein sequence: CASSLGLDPQHF.